This TCR beta chain was captured by sequencing in a study of blood T cell repertoires in COVID-19. Overall study context: Sources were T cells, B-cell-depleted T cells, or PBMCs; the material itself was cDNA or gDNA.

CDR3 length: 16 residues. Trimming removed 5 bases at V and 0 bases at J, with 14 bases between. Germline V CDR1 and CDR2: SGHTA, FQGNSA. In the original analysis: Amplifying reference gene primers gave estimates of nucleated cell counts. Sequencing was performed with immunoSEQ multiplex PCR; in TCRdb, only in-frame clones are kept and a portion is missing. D and trimming were read from the DNA, whereas the V and J calls and clone size are those reported in that table. The sample records approximately 120,000 clones, around four fifths being singletons. This clonotype originated in an older woman with acute or convalescent COVID-19. The source material was peripheral blood. V is TRBV7-2 and J is TRBJ1-3; D unresolved. CDR3 bases: TGTGCCAGCAGCCCCCCAACGGTTTACTCTGGAAACACCATATATTTT. It specifies CASSPPTVYSGNTIYF. The full variable domain, with the rest looked up from reference TRBV7-2 and TRBJ1-3, is GAGVSQSPSNKVTEKGKDVELRCDPISGHTALYWYRQSLGQGLEFLIYFQGNSAPDKSGLPSDRFSAERTGGSVSTLTIQRTQQEDSAVYLCASSPPTVYSGNTIYFGEGSWLTVV.